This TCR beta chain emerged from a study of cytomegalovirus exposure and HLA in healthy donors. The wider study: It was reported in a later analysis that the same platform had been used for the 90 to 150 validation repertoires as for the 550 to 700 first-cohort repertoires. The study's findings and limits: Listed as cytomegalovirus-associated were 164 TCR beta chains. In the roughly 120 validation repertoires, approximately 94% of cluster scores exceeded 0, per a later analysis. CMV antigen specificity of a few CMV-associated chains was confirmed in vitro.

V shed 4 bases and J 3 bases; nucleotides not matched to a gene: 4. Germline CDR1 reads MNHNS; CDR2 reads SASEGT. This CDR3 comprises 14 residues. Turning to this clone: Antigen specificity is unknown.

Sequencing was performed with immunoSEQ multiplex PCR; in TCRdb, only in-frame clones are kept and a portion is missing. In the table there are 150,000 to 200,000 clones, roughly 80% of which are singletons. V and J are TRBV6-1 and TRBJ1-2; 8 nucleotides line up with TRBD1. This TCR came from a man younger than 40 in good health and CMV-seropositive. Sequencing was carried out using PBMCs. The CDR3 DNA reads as TGTGCCAGCAGTGGGGGACAGGACTACTATGGCTACACCTTC. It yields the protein CASSGGQDYYGYTF.